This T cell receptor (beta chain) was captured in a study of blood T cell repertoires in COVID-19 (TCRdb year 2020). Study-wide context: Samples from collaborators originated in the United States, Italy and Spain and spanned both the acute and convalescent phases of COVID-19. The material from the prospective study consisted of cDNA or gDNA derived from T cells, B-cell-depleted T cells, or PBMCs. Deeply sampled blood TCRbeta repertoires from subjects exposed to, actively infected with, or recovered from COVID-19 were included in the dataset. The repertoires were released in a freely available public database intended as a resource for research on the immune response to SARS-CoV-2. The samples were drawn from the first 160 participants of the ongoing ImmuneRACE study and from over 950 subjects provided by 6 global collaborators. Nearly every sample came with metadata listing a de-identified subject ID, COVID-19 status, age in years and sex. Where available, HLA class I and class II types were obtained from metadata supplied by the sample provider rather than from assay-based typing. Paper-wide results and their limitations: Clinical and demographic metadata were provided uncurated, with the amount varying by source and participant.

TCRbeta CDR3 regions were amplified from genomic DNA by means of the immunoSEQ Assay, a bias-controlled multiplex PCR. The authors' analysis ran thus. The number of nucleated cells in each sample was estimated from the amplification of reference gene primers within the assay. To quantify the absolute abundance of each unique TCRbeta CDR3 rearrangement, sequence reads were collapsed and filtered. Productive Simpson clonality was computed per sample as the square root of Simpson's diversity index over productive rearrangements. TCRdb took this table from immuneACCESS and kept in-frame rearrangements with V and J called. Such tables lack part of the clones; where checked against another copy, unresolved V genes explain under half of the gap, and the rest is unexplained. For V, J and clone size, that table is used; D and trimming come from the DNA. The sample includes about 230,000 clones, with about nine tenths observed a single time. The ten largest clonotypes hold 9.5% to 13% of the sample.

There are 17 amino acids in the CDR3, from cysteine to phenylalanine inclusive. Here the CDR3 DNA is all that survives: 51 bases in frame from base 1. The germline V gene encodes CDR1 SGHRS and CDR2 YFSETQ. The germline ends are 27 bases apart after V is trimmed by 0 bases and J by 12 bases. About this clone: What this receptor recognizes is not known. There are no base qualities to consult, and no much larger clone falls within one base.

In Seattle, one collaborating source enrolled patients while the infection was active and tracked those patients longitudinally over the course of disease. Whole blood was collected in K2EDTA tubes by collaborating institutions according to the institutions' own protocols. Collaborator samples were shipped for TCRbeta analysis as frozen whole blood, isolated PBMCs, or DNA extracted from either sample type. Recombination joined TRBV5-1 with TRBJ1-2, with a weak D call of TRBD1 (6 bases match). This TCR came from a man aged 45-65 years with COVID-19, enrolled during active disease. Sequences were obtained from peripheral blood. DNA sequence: TGCGCCAGCAGCTTGGCACCTCTTACCCAGGGGCGCGCCCTCGACACCTTC. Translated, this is CASSLAPLTQGRALDTF.